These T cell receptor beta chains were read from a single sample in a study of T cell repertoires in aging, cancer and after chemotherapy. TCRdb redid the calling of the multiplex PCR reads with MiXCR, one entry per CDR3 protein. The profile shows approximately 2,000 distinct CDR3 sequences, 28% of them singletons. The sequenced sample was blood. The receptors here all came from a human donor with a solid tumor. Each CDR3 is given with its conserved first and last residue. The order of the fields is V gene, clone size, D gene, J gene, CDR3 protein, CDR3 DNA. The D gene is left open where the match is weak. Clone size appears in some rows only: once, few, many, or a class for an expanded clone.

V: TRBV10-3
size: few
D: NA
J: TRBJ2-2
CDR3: CAISSEGDGTGELFF
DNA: TGTGCCATCAGCTCGGAGGGAGACGGCACCGGGGAGCTGTTTTTT

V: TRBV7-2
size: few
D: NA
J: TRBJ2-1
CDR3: CASSLSSRGANEQFF
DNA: TGTGCCAGCAGCTTATCATCCAGGGGGGCGAATGAGCAGTTCTTC

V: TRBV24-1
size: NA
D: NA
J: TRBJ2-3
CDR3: CATSDPWGSRTDTQYF
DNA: TGTGCCACCAGTGACCCCTGGGGCAGCCGCACAGATACGCAGTATTTT

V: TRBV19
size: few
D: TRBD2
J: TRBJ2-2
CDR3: CASSINWSGRNTGELFF
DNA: TGTGCCAGTAGTATAAATTGGAGCGGGAGGAACACCGGGGAGCTGTTTTTT

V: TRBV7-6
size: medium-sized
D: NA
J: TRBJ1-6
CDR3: CASSFSGTGYNSPLHF
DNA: TGTGCCAGCAGCTTTTCTGGGACGGGATATAATTCACCCCTCCACTTT

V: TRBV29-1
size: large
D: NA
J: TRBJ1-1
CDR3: CSVWWEGGAFF
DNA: TGCAGCGTTTGGTGGGAAGGTGGGGCTTTCTTT

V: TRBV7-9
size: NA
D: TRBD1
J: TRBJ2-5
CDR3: CASSHRGTGRETQYF
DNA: TGTGCCAGCAGCCACCGCGGGACAGGGAGGGAGACCCAGTACTTC

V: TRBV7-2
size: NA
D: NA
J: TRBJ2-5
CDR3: CASRGRKETQYF
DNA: TGTGCCAGCAGGGGACGGAAAGAGACCCAGTACTTC

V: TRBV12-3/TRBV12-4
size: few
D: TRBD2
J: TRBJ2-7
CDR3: CASSLRPSSGVNYEQYF
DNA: TGTGCCAGCAGTTTACGGCCCTCTAGCGGGGTTAACTACGAGCAGTACTTC

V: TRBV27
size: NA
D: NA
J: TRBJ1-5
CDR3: CASRTGNQPQHF
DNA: TGTGCCAGCCGCACAGGGAATCAGCCCCAGCATTTT

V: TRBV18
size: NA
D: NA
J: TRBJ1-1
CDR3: CASSPTDTRNTEAFF
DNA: TGTGCCAGCTCACCTACCGACACGAGGAACACTGAAGCTTTCTTT

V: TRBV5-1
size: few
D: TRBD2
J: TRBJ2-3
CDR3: CASSLGGTRDTQYF
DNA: TGCGCCAGCAGTTTGGGGGGGACCAGGGATACGCAGTATTTT

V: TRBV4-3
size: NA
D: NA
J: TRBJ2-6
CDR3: CASSQEGQNSGANVLTF
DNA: TGCGCCAGCAGCCAAGAGGGACAAAACTCTGGGGCCAACGTCCTGACTTTC

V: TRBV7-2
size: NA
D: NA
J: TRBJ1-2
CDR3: CASSLGYRDIYGYTF
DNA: TGTGCCAGCAGCTTAGGCTACAGGGACATCTATGGCTACACCTTC

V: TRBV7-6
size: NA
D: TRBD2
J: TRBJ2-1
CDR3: CASSYSGGANEQFF
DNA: TGTGCCAGCAGCTATAGCGGGGGGGCCAATGAGCAGTTCTTC

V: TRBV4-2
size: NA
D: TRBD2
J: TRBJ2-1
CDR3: CASSQGLANEQFF
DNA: TGTGCCAGCAGCCAAGGACTAGCCAATGAGCAGTTCTTC

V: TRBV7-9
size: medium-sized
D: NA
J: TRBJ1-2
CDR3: CAGYTMNYGYTF
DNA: TGTGCCGGCTACACGATGAACTATGGCTACACCTTC

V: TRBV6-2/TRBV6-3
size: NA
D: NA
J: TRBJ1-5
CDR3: CASSMTVSNQPQHF
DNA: TGTGCCAGCAGTATGACAGTTAGCAATCAGCCCCAGCATTTT

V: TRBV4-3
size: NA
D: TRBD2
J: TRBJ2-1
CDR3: CASSQDTAGNYNEQFF
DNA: TGCGCCAGCAGCCAAGATACAGCGGGGAACTACAATGAGCAGTTCTTC

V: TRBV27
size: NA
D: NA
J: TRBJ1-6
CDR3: CASSWGSSYNSPLHF
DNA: TGTGCCAGCAGTTGGGGGAGCTCCTATAATTCACCCCTCCACTTT

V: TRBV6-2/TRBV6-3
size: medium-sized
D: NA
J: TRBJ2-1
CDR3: CASTWRLPYNEQFF
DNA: TGTGCCAGCACCTGGAGGTTGCCCTACAATGAGCAGTTCTTC

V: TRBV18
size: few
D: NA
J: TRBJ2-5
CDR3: CASSRGVQETQYF
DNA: TGTGCCAGCTCACGAGGGGTCCAAGAGACCCAGTACTTC

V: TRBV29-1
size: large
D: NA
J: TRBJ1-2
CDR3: CSVDDSYGYTF
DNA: TGCAGCGTGGATGACAGTTATGGCTACACCTTC

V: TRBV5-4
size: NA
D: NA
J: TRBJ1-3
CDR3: CASSLGRAGSGNTIYF
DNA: TGTGCCAGCAGCTTAGGTCGGGCGGGGTCTGGAAACACCATATATTTT

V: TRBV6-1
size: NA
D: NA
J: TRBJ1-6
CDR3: CASSESVEGNSPLHF
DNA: TGTGCCAGCAGTGAGTCGGTAGAGGGTAATTCACCCCTCCACTTT

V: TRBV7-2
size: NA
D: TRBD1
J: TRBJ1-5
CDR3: CASSLVWWQGANSNQPQHF
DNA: TGTGCCAGCAGCTTAGTGTGGTGGCAGGGGGCAAATAGCAATCAGCCCCAGCATTTT

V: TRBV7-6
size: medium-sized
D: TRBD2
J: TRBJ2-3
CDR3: CASSPPGGRKADTQYF
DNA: TGTGCCAGCAGCCCCCCCGGCGGGAGGAAAGCAGATACGCAGTATTTT

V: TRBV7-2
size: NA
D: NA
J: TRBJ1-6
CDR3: CASSLAGGQGPLHF
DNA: TGTGCCAGCAGCTTAGCGGGGGGCCAGGGGCCCCTCCACTTT

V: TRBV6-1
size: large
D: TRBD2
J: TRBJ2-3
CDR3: CASSEGGGATDTQYF
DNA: TGTGCCAGCAGTGAAGGCGGGGGGGCCACAGATACGCAGTATTTT

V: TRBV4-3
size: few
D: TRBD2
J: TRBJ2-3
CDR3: CASSQERAGGPSDTQYF
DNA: TGCGCCAGCAGCCAAGAAAGGGCGGGGGGGCCATCAGATACGCAGTATTTT

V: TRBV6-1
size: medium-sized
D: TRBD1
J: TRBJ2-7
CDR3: CASRDRGAPGYEQYF
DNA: TGTGCCAGCCGGGACAGGGGAGCTCCTGGATACGAGCAGTACTTC

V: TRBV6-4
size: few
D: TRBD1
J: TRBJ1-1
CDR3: CASSDHRGSAAFF
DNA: TGTGCCAGCAGTGACCACAGGGGTTCTGCAGCTTTCTTT

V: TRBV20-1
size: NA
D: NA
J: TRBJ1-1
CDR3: CSARKGDTEAFF
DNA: TGCAGTGCCAGAAAAGGGGACACTGAAGCTTTCTTT

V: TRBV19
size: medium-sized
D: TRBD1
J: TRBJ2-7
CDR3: CASSRDSLGSYEQYF
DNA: TGTGCCAGTAGTAGGGACAGTTTGGGCTCCTACGAGCAGTACTTC

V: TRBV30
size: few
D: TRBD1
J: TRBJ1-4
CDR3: CAWSSLTGQGREKLFF
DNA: TGTGCCTGGAGTTCTTTAACGGGACAGGGCCGGGAAAAACTGTTTTTT

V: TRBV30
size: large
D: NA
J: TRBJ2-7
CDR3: CAWSGGPTYEQYF
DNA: TGTGCCTGGAGTGGGGGTCCTACCTACGAGCAGTACTTC

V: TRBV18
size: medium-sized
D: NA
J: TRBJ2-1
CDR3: CASSPGTPYNEQFF
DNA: TGTGCCAGCTCACCTGGGACACCCTACAATGAGCAGTTCTTC

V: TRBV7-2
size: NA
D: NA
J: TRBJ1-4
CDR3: CASSRIRGGINEKLFF
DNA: TGTGCCAGCAGCCGGATCCGGGGAGGGATTAATGAAAAACTGTTTTTT

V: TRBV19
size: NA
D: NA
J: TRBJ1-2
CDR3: CASSMEQGYGYTF
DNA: TGTGCCAGTAGTATGGAACAGGGATATGGCTACACCTTC

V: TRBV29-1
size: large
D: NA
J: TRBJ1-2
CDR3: CSVDPPGGETYGYTF
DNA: TGCAGCGTTGACCCCCCTGGGGGGGAAACCTATGGCTACACCTTC

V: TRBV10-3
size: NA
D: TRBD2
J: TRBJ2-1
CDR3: CAATGTSGSRPYNEQFF
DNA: TGTGCCGCCACCGGGACTAGCGGGAGTCGTCCCTACAATGAGCAGTTCTTC

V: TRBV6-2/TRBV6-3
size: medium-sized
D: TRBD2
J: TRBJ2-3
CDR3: CASSTSGGYDTQYF
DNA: TGTGCCTCGTCGACTAGCGGGGGTTATGATACGCAGTATTTT

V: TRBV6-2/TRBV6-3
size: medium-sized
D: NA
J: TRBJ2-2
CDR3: CASSYGSAGYTGELFF
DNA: TGTGCCAGCAGTTACGGATCGGCGGGTTACACCGGGGAGCTGTTTTTT

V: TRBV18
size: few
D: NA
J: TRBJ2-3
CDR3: CASSPGTDTQYF
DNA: TGTGCCAGCTCACCAGGGACAGATACGCAGTATTTT

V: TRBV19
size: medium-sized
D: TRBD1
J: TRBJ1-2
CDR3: CASTSGQGANYGYTF
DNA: TGTGCCAGTACCTCGGGACAGGGAGCCAACTATGGCTACACCTTC

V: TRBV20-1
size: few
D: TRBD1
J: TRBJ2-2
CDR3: CSASATGMDTGELFF
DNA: TGCAGTGCTAGCGCGACAGGGATGGACACCGGGGAGCTGTTTTTT